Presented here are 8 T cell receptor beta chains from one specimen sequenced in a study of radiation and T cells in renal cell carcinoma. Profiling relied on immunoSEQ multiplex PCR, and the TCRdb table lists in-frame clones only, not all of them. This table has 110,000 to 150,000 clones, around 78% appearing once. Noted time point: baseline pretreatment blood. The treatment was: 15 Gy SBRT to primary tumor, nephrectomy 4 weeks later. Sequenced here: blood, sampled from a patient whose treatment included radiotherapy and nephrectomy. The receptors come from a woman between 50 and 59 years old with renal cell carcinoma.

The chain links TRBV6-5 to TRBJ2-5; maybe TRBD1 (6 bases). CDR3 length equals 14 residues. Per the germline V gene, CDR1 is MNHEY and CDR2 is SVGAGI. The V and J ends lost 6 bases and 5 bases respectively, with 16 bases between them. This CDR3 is CASRSTGSVETQYF. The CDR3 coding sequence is TGTGCCAGCAGGTCCACAGGGTCAGTTGAGACCCAGTACTTC.

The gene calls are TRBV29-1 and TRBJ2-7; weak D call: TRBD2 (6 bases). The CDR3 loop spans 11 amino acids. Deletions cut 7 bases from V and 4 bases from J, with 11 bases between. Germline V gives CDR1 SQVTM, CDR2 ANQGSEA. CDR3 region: CSAKDYYEQYF. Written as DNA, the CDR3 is TGCAGCGCTAAGGACTATTACGAGCAGTACTTC.

The CDR3 loop is CSARTADEAFF. CDR3 in DNA: TGCAGCGCCCGGACAGCGGATGAAGCTTTCTTT. V usage is TRBV29-1 and J usage is TRBJ1-1; D is possibly TRBD1 (6 bases). The CDR3 extends over 11 amino acids. Trimming stripped 7 bases from V and 7 bases from J, with 13 bases between. Per the germline V gene, CDR1 is SQVTM and CDR2 is ANQGSEA.

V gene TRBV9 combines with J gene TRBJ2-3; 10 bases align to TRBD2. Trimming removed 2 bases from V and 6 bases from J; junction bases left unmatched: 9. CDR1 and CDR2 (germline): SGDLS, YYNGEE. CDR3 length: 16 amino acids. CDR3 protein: CASSVQPSGSSDTQYF. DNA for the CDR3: TGTGCCAGCAGCGTTCAGCCTAGCGGGAGTTCGGATACGCAGTATTTT.

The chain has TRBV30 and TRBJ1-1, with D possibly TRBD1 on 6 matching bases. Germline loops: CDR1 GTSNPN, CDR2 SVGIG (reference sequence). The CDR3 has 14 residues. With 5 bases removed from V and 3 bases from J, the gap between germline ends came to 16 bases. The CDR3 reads CAWGGRTEDTEAFF. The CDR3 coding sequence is TGTGCCTGGGGGGGAAGGACAGAGGACACTGAAGCTTTCTTT.

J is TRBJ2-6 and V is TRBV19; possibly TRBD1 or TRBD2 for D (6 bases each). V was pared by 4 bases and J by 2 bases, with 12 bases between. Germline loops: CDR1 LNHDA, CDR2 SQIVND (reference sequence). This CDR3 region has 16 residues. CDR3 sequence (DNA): TGTGCCAGTAGTAAGGGGGGCGAGGCTGGGGCCAACGTCCTGACTTTC. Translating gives CASSKGGEAGANVLTF.

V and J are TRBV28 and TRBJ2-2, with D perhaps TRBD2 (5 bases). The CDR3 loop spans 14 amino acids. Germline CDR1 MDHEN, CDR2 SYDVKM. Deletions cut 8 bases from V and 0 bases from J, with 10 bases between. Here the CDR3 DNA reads TGTGCCAGCCTCACAGCGGCGAACACCGGGGAGCTGTTTTTT. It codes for CASLTAANTGELFF.

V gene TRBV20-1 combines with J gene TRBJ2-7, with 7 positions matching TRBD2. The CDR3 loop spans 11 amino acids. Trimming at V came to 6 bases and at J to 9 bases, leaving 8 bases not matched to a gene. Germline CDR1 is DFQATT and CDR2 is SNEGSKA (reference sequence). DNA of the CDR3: TGCAGTGCGAGCGGGATCGGTGCGCAGTACTTC. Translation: CSASGIGAQYF.